This T cell receptor (beta chain) appears in the sequencing data of a study of T cell repertoires in cytomegalovirus infection. About the study: The authors used CMV epitopes that were HLA-C-restricted (recently identified) and HLA-B-restricted (well studied). Public TCR beta signatures provided an indication of both CMV infection and a matching HLA type.

A single record per CDR3 protein comes from TCRdb applying MiXCR to the reads. The sample lists about a million distinct CDR3 sequences, approximately 32% seen once, with about an eighth in the top ten. Trimming cost V 2 bases and J 8 bases, with 15 bases left between them. This CDR3 is 14 amino acids long. Whole-study findings and limits: CMV-specific TCR beta clonotypes restricted by HLA-C were the ones dominating the ex vivo response.

A note on this clonotype: Its antigen is unknown.

The chain recombines TRBV12-3 or TRBV12-4 with TRBJ1-2; D is undetermined. The source is a human donor in good health (CMV status not recorded). Some clones in this sample may be carry-over from other donors' samples. Sequencing was performed on cultured CD8+ T cells from PBMCs, taken from culture after CMV antigen stimulation. The CDR3 DNA sequence: TGTGCCAGCAGTTTAAGCCCGAGGAGTCGGGGCTACACCTTC. This codes for CASSLSPRSRGYTF.